Each of the 22 T cell receptor beta chains below was sequenced from the same sample in a study of blood T cell repertoires in COVID-19 (dated by TCRdb to 2018 to 2021). Receptor libraries were prepared by the immunoSEQ multiplex PCR assay. TCRdb took this table from immuneACCESS and kept in-frame rearrangements with V and J called. Such tables lack part of the clones; where checked against another copy, unresolved V genes explain under half of the gap, and the rest is unexplained. The sample has roughly 200,000 clones on record, over 70% of them singletons. The ten largest account for around 6.9% of the sample. The source material was peripheral blood. The receptors here all came from a man in his sixties with acute or convalescent COVID-19.

The rearrangement uses TRBV4-3 and TRBJ1-6; 8 positions match TRBD1. The V segment lost 0 bases and the J segment 6 bases; nucleotides outside the gene matches: 1. The CDR3 has 15 amino acids. Germline-derived CDR1 and CDR2 are LGHNA and YSLEER. CDR3: CASSQEGQANSPLHF. For the CDR3, the DNA is TGCGCCAGCAGCCAAGAGGGACAGGCTAATTCACCCCTCCACTTT.

The chain couples TRBV5-1 to TRBJ2-1, with 7 bases fitting TRBD2. J was trimmed by 10 bases and V by 1 base; bases with no gene match: 5. This CDR3 region has 13 residues. From germline, CDR1 is SGHRS and CDR2 YFSETQ. Written as DNA, the CDR3 is TGCGCCAGCAGCTTGAAACTAGCGAGCGAGCAGTTCTTC. It translates to CASSLKLASEQFF.

The genes are TRBV28 and TRBJ2-7; D is undetermined. Trimming took 3 bases from V and 0 from J, leaving 3 bases between them. CDR1 and CDR2 (germline): MDHEN, SYDVKM. The CDR3 runs 12 residues. DNA of the CDR3: TGTGCCAGCAGTTTGAGCTCCTACGAGCAGTACTTC. Protein product: CASSLSSYEQYF.

The chain joins TRBV10-3 to TRBJ2-1; 10 nucleotides line up with TRBD2. The CDR3 totals 14 residues. The V gene end was trimmed by 4 bases and the J gene end by 4 bases; junction bases not matched to a gene: 1. Germline V gene sequence: CDR1 ENHRY, CDR2 SYGVKD. For the CDR3, the DNA is TGTGCCATCAGTGGGACTAGCGGATACAATGAGCAGTTCTTC. It is translated as CAISGTSGYNEQFF.

This chain uses TRBV30 with TRBJ1-5; D uncertain. The germline V gene has CDR1 GTSNPN and CDR2 SVGIG (reference sequence). The V and J ends lost 0 bases and 7 bases respectively, with 13 bases between them. The CDR3 loop spans 14 amino acids. DNA for the CDR3: TGTGCCTGGAGTGTTTTCTCACCGGGGCAGCCCCAGCATTTT. This translates into CAWSVFSPGQPQHF.

The genes are TRBV12-5 and TRBJ1-3; D call uncertain. In germline, CDR1 is LGHNT, CDR2 FRNRAP. The CDR3 is 15 amino acids. Trimming shortened V by 6 bases and J by 0 bases, and 12 bases separated the two germline ends. The CDR3 nucleotides are TGTGCTAGTGGGATTGACGGGAACTCTGGAAACACCATATATTTT. Residues: CASGIDGNSGNTIYF.

CDR3 nucleotides: TGTGCCACCAGTGAGGGGGGGTCCTACAATGAGCAGTTCTTC. As protein: CATSEGGSYNEQFF. V gene TRBV24-1 combines with J gene TRBJ2-1; 7 positions agree with TRBD2. The CDR3 contains 14 residues. Germline V gene sequence: CDR1 KGHDR, CDR2 SFDVKD. Losses at the gene ends were 4 bases for V and 1 base for J; bases not matched to a gene: 0.

This clone was recorded once. The CDR3 DNA sequence: TGTGCCAGCAGCAAAAGCCCCGGGGGGCTCCCAGATACGCAGTATTTT. Its translation: CASSKSPGGLPDTQYF. The chain links TRBV21-1 to TRBJ2-3; the DNA was not used to check the table's D call, TRBD2. TRBV21-1 is listed as a pseudogene. This CDR3 has 16 residues.

The genes are TRBV20-1 and TRBJ2-2, with 7 bases matching TRBD2. With 3 bases clipped from V and 4 bases from J, the junction kept 8 bases outside the gene matches. The germline V gene encodes CDR1 DFQATT and CDR2 SNEGSKA (reference sequence). The CDR3 has 15 residues. CDR3 sequence reads: CSASGRGSATGELFF. The CDR3 coding sequence is TGCAGTGCTAGTGGGCGCGGGAGTGCCACCGGGGAGCTGTTTTTT.

A single count supports this clone. The chain joins TRBV19 to TRBJ1-5, with 7 bases aligning to TRBD1. Germline CDR1 reads LNHDA; CDR2 reads SQIVND (reference sequence). V lost 3 bases and J lost 4; bases outside the gene matches: 12. The CDR3 consists of 17 residues. Here the CDR3 DNA reads TGTGCCAGTAGTATTCGACCCCTGACAGGGACGAATCAGCCCCAGCATTTT. Translated: CASSIRPLTGTNQPQHF.

The V call is TRBV15, the J call TRBJ1-3; D remains unclear. V was cut by 0 bases and J by 0 bases, with 3 bases left in between. Germline CDR1 is LNHNV and CDR2 is YYDKDF (reference sequence). CDR3 size: 14 residues. The CDR3 protein is CATSRDNSGNTIYF. The CDR3 nucleotides are TGTGCCACCAGCAGAGATAACTCTGGAAACACCATATATTTT.

This clone appeared a few times. V and J are TRBV4-1 and TRBJ1-3, with 9 bases fitting TRBD1. J lost 0 bases, V lost 8 bases, and 8 bases had no gene match. This CDR3 comprises 16 residues. CDR1 and CDR2 from the germline V gene are MGHRA and YSYEKL. The CDR3 protein is CASATGGLSSGNTIYF. CDR3 nucleotides: TGCGCCAGCGCAACAGGGGGCCTGAGCTCTGGAAACACCATATATTTT.

The chain is built from TRBV19 and TRBJ1-5, with D possibly TRBD1 on 6 matching bases. CDR3 length equals 18 residues. Germline V lookup: CDR1 LNHDA, CDR2 SQIVND (reference sequence). Between the trimmed V and J ends, which lost 2 bases and 1 base, there was a span of 18 bases. In nucleotides, the CDR3 is TGTGCCAGTAGTATACCGTTCCCGCGTACAGGGAGCAATCAGCCCCAGCATTTT. It encodes CASSIPFPRTGSNQPQHF.

The rearrangement joins TRBV6-6 to TRBJ2-1; 9 bases fit TRBD1. Germline-derived CDR1 and CDR2 are MNHNY and SVGAGI (reference sequence). The CDR3 totals 16 residues. V lost 2 bases and J lost 3; bases outside the gene matches: 5. For the CDR3, the DNA is TGTGCCAGCAGTTACCTCCGGGACAGGGACTACAATGAGCAGTTCTTC. Its translation: CASSYLRDRDYNEQFF.

This clone was counted only a few times. Other DNA sequences from this sample encode an identical CDR3 as well. The CDR3, as DNA: TGTGCCAGCACCATCGGTCGGGGGTTTCGCGGCTACACCTTC. This codes for CASTIGRGFRGYTF. The V and J genes are TRBV6-5 and TRBJ1-2; D possibly corresponds to TRBD1 (5 bases). Deletions cut 7 bases from V and 8 bases from J, with 20 bases between. This CDR3 has 14 residues. CDR1 and CDR2 from the germline V gene are MNHEY and SVGAGI.

The gene calls are TRBV7-2 and TRBJ2-1, with a weak D call TRBD2 (6 bases). CDR1 is SGHTA, CDR2 FQGNSA, per germline. The CDR3 contains 16 residues. Between the trimmed V and J ends, which lost 1 base and 4 bases, there was a span of 14 bases. This CDR3 reads CASSLVSGEAYNEQFF. The CDR3 DNA reads as TGTGCCAGCAGCTTAGTGTCGGGGGAAGCATACAATGAGCAGTTCTTC.

The table lists this clone with a few counts. The V and J genes are TRBV7-9 and TRBJ2-1; 10 nucleotides align to TRBD2. The CDR3 is 15 residues long. Germline V lookup: CDR1 SEHNR, CDR2 FQNEAQ (reference sequence). V shed 2 bases, J shed 2 bases, and the junction held 0 bases outside the gene matches. This CDR3 is CASSLTSGAYNEQFF. The CDR3 coding sequence is TGTGCCAGCAGCTTAACTAGCGGGGCCTACAATGAGCAGTTCTTC.

The J gene is TRBJ1-1, the V gene TRBV11-2, with D possibly TRBD1 on 5 matching bases. Looked up from germline, CDR1 is SGHAT and CDR2 is FQNNGV. CDR3 length: 14 residues. V shed 5 bases and J shed 3 bases, with 13 bases lying between them. The CDR3 DNA follows: TGTGCCAGCAGCGTATCCTGGGGGGACACTGAAGCTTTCTTT. Protein product: CASSVSWGDTEAFF. Variable domain in full (rest from reference TRBV11-2 and TRBJ1-1): EAGVAQSPRYKIIEKRQSVAFWCNPISGHATLYWYQQILGQGPKLLIQFQNNGVVDDSQLPKDRFSAERLKGVDSTLKIQPAKLEDSAVYLCASSVSWGDTEAFFGQGTRLTVV.

The V and J genes are TRBV2 and TRBJ2-7; possibly TRBD1 for D (5 bases). Trimming cost V 8 bases and J 6 bases, with 14 bases left between them. Per germline, CDR1 SNHLY and CDR2 FYNNEI. This CDR3 region has 12 residues. For the CDR3, the DNA is TGTGCCAGCGGCCGACAGACCCTCGAGCAGTACTTC. Translated: CASGRQTLEQYF.

The chain combines TRBV11-2 with TRBJ1-4; tentatively, D is TRBD1 (6 bases). The germline V gene encodes CDR1 SGHAT and CDR2 FQNNGV. V was cut by 9 bases and J by 5 bases, with 10 bases left in between. The CDR3 length is 12 residues. The CDR3 reads CASGGLNEKLFF. CDR3 nucleotide sequence: TGTGCCAGTGGGGGCCTCAATGAAAAACTGTTTTTT. Full variable domain (outside the CDR3, taken from reference TRBV11-2 and TRBJ1-4): EAGVAQSPRYKIIEKRQSVAFWCNPISGHATLYWYQQILGQGPKLLIQFQNNGVVDDSQLPKDRFSAERLKGVDSTLKIQPAKLEDSAVYLCASGGLNEKLFFGSGTQLSVL.

The genes are TRBV4-1 and TRBJ2-7, with 9 bases identical to TRBD2. J was trimmed by 2 bases and V by 1 base; bases with no gene match: 6. The CDR3 contains 16 residues. CDR1 MGHRA and CDR2 YSYEKL come from the germline V gene. The CDR3 loop reads CASSQAASGDPYEQYF. Here the CDR3 DNA reads TGCGCCAGCAGCCAAGCGGCTAGCGGGGACCCCTACGAGCAGTACTTC.

The chain links TRBV6-5 to TRBJ1-2; TRBD1 is a possible D gene (5 bases). The V end lost 2 bases, the J end lost 6 bases, and 7 bases lay between the germline ends. This CDR3 comprises 12 residues. Germline lookup yields CDR1 MNHEY and CDR2 SVGAGI. The CDR3, as DNA: TGTGCCAGCAGTTACCAGGGTAATGGCTACACCTTC. It translates to CASSYQGNGYTF.